This T cell receptor (beta chain) stems from a study of blood T cell repertoires in COVID-19. Study-wide context: Samples representing acute and convalescent COVID-19 were sourced from the United States, Italy and Spain.

This clone was seen only once. The CDR3 consists of 14 residues. J gave up 2 bases and V 6 bases, and 2 bases lay outside the gene matches. Germline V gene data show CDR1 as LGHNA and CDR2 as YSLEER. Per the authors' pipeline: Amplifying reference gene primers gave estimates of nucleated cell counts. Sequenced by immunoSEQ multiplex PCR; TCRdb stores in-frame clones only, minus some. V and J calls and clone size come straight from that table; D and trimming were deduced from the DNA. This sample yields 150,000 to 200,000 clones, of which 70% to 90% are seen a single time; roughly 9.8% belongs to the top ten. It was during active infection that Seattle patients were enrolled and then longitudinally followed.

The sample was peripheral blood. The chain has TRBV4-3 and TRBJ2-2, with TRBD2 identical over 8 bases. This TCR came from a woman aged 60-75 years with COVID-19, enrolled during active disease. CDR3 sequence: CASRLAENTGELFF. DNA for the CDR3: TGCGCCAGCAGACTAGCGGAAAACACCGGGGAGCTGTTTTTT.